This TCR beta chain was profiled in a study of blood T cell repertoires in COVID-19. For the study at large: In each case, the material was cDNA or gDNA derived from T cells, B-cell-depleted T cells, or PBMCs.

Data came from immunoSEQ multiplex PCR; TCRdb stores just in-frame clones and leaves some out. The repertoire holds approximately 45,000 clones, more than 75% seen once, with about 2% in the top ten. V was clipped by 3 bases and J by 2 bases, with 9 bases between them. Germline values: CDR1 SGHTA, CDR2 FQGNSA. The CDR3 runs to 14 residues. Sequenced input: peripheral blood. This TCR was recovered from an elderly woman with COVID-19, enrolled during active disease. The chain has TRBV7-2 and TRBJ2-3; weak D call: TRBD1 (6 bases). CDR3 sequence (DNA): TGTGCCAGCAGCTTGGACAGAAACACAGATACGCAGTATTTT. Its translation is CASSLDRNTDTQYF.